The 24 T cell receptor beta chains below all came from one sample that was sequenced in a study of control samples from healthy donors and cancer patients. Only in-frame clones appear in the TCRdb table, and some are missing; sequencing was by immunoSEQ multiplex PCR. The table lists 150,000 to 200,000 clones, 91% of them singletons. The sequenced material came from blood. These receptors were collected from a woman younger than 45 in good health.

This clone showed up just once. The genes are TRBV11-2 and TRBJ2-7, with 9 positions matching TRBD2. The ends lost 2 bases at V and 3 bases at J; junction bases unmatched: 8. Per germline, CDR1 SGHAT and CDR2 FQNNGV. The CDR3 contains 16 residues. CDR3 sequence reads: CASSLNPGGGGYEQYF. Here the CDR3 DNA reads TGTGCCAGCAGCTTAAACCCGGGCGGGGGGGGCTACGAGCAGTACTTC. Full variable domain (missing parts from reference TRBV11-2 and TRBJ2-7): EAGVAQSPRYKIIEKRQSVAFWCNPISGHATLYWYQQILGQGPKLLIQFQNNGVVDDSQLPKDRFSAERLKGVDSTLKIQPAKLEDSAVYLCASSLNPGGGGYEQYFGPGTRLTVT.

The chain combines TRBV29-1 with TRBJ2-7; D is unclear. The germline gives CDR1 SQVTM, CDR2 ANQGSEA. This CDR3 spans 12 amino acids. V gave up 1 base and J gave up 4 bases, with 8 bases separating them. CDR3 sequence: CSVEGDGYEQYF. The CDR3 DNA is TGCAGCGTTGAAGGTGACGGTTACGAGCAGTACTTC.

In the case of this clone: This CDR3 is also generated by other DNA sequences in the sample. This chain connects TRBV18 to TRBJ2-5; a possible D gene is TRBD1 (6 bases). This CDR3 is 13 amino acids long. Germline CDR1 is KGHSH and CDR2 is LQKENI. Trimming left V 1 base short and J 4 bases short, with 7 bases between. The CDR3 region is CASSPQGGETQYF. The CDR3 DNA sequence: TGTGCCAGCTCACCACAAGGGGGAGAGACCCAGTACTTC. Filled out from reference TRBV18 and TRBJ2-5, the complete variable domain reads NAGVMQNPRHLVRRRGQEARLRCSPMKGHSHVYWYRQLPEEGLKFMVYLQKENIIDESGMPKERFSAEFPKEGPSILRIQQVVRGDSAAYFCASSPQGGETQYFGPGTRLLVL.

The genes are TRBV11-3 and TRBJ2-3; possibly TRBD1 or TRBD2 for D (5 bases each). From germline, CDR1 is SGHNT and CDR2 YENEEA. V lost 3 bases, J lost 1 base, and 11 bases lay in between. The CDR3 is 15 amino acids. As DNA, the CDR3 is TGTGCCAGCAGCTTGGGGGAACTAGGCACAGATACGCAGTATTTT. This encodes CASSLGELGTDTQYF.

This chain uses TRBV11-1 with TRBJ2-4; no definite D call. Trimming pared 3 bases from V and 2 bases from J, leaving 11 bases between. This CDR3 has 15 residues. Germline CDR1 reads SGHAT; CDR2 reads FQDESV (reference sequence). Written as DNA, the CDR3 is TGTGCCAGCAGCTTCAATAGGGTCTCCAAAAACATTCAGTACTTC. The encoded protein is CASSFNRVSKNIQYF.

The chain joins TRBV27 to TRBJ1-6; D is unclear. The V gene's germline CDR1 is MNHEY and CDR2 SMNVEV (reference sequence). The CDR3 extends over 16 amino acids. Trimming pared 2 bases from V and 0 bases from J, leaving 8 bases between. CDR3 sequence reads: CASSLAQSSYNSPLHF. CDR3 DNA: TGTGCCAGCAGTTTAGCCCAGAGCTCCTATAATTCACCCCTCCACTTT.

V usage is TRBV23-1 and J usage is TRBJ2-5, with TRBD1 identical over 7 bases. TRBV23-1 is marked as an open reading frame, function uncertain. Unmatched junction bases numbered 10, after V lost 7 bases and J lost 2 bases. This CDR3 region has 15 residues. In DNA form, the CDR3 reads TGCGCCAGCACCACCCGAACAGGGGATCAAGAGACCCAGTACTTC. This gives the protein CASTTRTGDQETQYF.

This chain connects TRBV30 to TRBJ1-1, with D maybe TRBD1 (6 bases). The CDR3 has 13 residues. CDR1 and CDR2 (germline): GTSNPN, SVGIG (reference sequence). Trimming stripped 4 bases from V and 1 base from J, with 10 bases between. The CDR3 here is CAWKQTGNTEAFF. As DNA, the CDR3 is TGTGCCTGGAAACAGACAGGGAACACTGAAGCTTTCTTT.

The genes are TRBV7-3 and TRBJ2-1, with no clear D. This CDR3 is 14 amino acids long. CDR1 is SGHTA, CDR2 FQGTGA, per germline. V shed 1 base and J shed 7 bases, with 11 bases lying between them. This CDR3 is CASSLREVGNEQFF. In DNA form, the CDR3 reads TGTGCCAGCAGCTTAAGAGAGGTAGGGAATGAGCAGTTCTTC. The full variable domain, with the rest looked up from reference TRBV7-3 and TRBJ2-1, is GAGVSQTPSNKVTEKGKYVELRCDPISGHTALYWYRQSLGQGPEFLIYFQGTGAADDSGLPNDRFFAVRPEGSVSTLKIQRTERGDSAVYLCASSLREVGNEQFFGPGTRLTVL.

The rearrangement joins TRBV5-1 to TRBJ2-1, with D possibly matching TRBD1 (6 bases). The germline V and J ends were trimmed by 4 bases and 4 bases, with 12 bases remaining between them. Germline V CDR1 and CDR2: SGHRS, YFSETQ. This CDR3 spans 14 amino acids. The chain's CDR3 is CASSNNRAYNEQFF. Written as DNA, the CDR3 is TGCGCCAGCAGCAATAACAGGGCTTACAATGAGCAGTTCTTC.

Note on this clone: The junction does not match germline at one end; this may be a read error. The chain recombines TRBV19 with TRBJ2-5; TRBD1 aligns across 7 bases. Looked up from germline, CDR1 is LNHDA and CDR2 is SQIVND (reference sequence). CDR3 size: 14 residues. CDR3 region: CASSLDRDQETQYF. The CDR3 DNA reads TGTGCCAGTAGTCTAGACAGGGACCAAGAGACCCAGTACTTC.

The chain combines TRBV6-5 with TRBJ1-2, with D perhaps matching TRBD1 (6 bases). Trimming took 7 bases from V and 4 from J, leaving 10 bases between them. The germline V gene encodes CDR1 MNHEY and CDR2 SVGAGI. This CDR3 region has 12 residues. The CDR3 DNA follows: TGTGCCAGCACGGGGGCGGGCTATGGCTACACCTTC. This translates into CASTGAGYGYTF.

The rearrangement joins TRBV6-1 to TRBJ1-3; perhaps TRBD1 as D (5 bases). Trimming stripped 2 bases from V and 0 bases from J, with 11 bases between. The CDR3 spans 16 residues. Germline V CDR1 and CDR2: MNHNS, SASEGT. CDR3 sequence: CASSETRVYSGNTIYF. The CDR3 DNA reads TGTGCCAGCAGTGAAACCAGGGTCTACTCTGGAAACACCATATATTTT.

The rearrangement links TRBV3-1 (or the pseudogene TRBV3-2) to TRBJ2-1; 9 bases are shared with TRBD1. This CDR3 comprises 14 residues. Per the germline V gene, CDR1 is LGHDT and CDR2 is YNNKEL (reference sequence). V shed 4 bases and J 6 bases; nucleotides not matched to a gene: 4. The CDR3 spells CASSPRDRVNEQFF. CDR3 nucleotide sequence: TGTGCCAGCAGCCCCCGGGACAGGGTCAATGAGCAGTTCTTC.

This chain connects TRBV5-1 to TRBJ1-3; 7 nucleotides match TRBD1. The CDR3 consists of 15 residues. Per the germline V gene, CDR1 is SGHRS and CDR2 is YFSETQ. V was clipped by 6 bases and J by 0 bases; unmatched bases: 6. The CDR3 region has the DNA TGCGCCAGCACCACAGGGGACCACTCTGGAAACACCATATATTTT. Its protein is CASTTGDHSGNTIYF.

The chain recombines TRBV2 with TRBJ1-5, with TRBD1 matching over 9 bases. The CDR3 is 14 amino acids. With V trimmed by 6 bases and J by 7 bases, 7 bases remained unmatched. Germline V gene data show CDR1 as SNHLY and CDR2 as FYNNEI. Here the CDR3 reads CASRGDREHQPQHF. The CDR3 region has the DNA TGTGCCAGCAGAGGGGACAGGGAGCACCAGCCCCAGCATTTT.

The rearrangement joins TRBV6-4 to TRBJ1-4; TRBD1 agrees at 10 bases. V shed 6 bases, J shed 7 bases, and the junction held 2 bases outside the gene matches. This CDR3 is built from 13 residues. Germline V gene sequence: CDR1 MRHNA, CDR2 SNTAGT. DNA for the CDR3: TGTGCCAGCAGCCGGGACAGGGGTGAAAAACTGTTTTTT. Residues: CASSRDRGEKLFF.

The chain combines TRBV11-3 with TRBJ2-2; perhaps D is TRBD1 or TRBD2 (6 bases each). Germline lookup yields CDR1 SGHNT and CDR2 YENEEA. Between the trimmed V and J ends, which lost 2 bases and 7 bases, there was a span of 11 bases. The CDR3 is 14 amino acids. The CDR3 DNA sequence: TGTGCCAGCAGCTTAAGGAGGGGGTACGGGGAGCTGTTTTTT. Protein sequence: CASSLRRGYGELFF.

The chain uses TRBV2 and TRBJ1-1; D is perhaps TRBD1 (6 bases). Trimming cost V 5 bases and J 1 base, with 14 bases left between them. The CDR3 runs to 15 residues. Germline assignment: CDR1 SNHLY and CDR2 FYNNEI. In DNA, the CDR3 is TGTGCCAGCAGTTCGACAGGTGTTAGGAACACTGAAGCTTTCTTT. It codes for CASSSTGVRNTEAFF.

The chain couples TRBV10-3 to TRBJ1-1, with D unresolved. This CDR3 is 12 amino acids long. From germline, CDR1 is ENHRY and CDR2 SYGVKD. V lost 6 bases, J lost 0 bases, and 5 bases lay in between. The CDR3 is CAIRHMNTEAFF. The CDR3, as DNA: TGTGCCATCAGACACATGAACACTGAAGCTTTCTTT.

This chain uses TRBV4-3 with TRBJ1-6, with D possibly matching TRBD1 (5 bases). Germline V gene lookup returns CDR1 LGHNA and CDR2 YSLEER. The V end was cut by 0 bases, the J end by 0 bases, with 9 bases between. CDR3 length: 17 residues. CDR3 bases: TGCGCCAGCAGCCAAGATTGGGACGGCTCCTATAATTCACCCCTCCACTTT. Protein sequence: CASSQDWDGSYNSPLHF.

This clone was detected ten times or more. This specimen includes other DNA sequences encoding the same CDR3. The chain employs TRBV27 and TRBJ1-2; D is possibly TRBD1 (5 bases). Germline V lookup: CDR1 MNHEY, CDR2 SMNVEV (reference sequence). This CDR3 contains 13 residues. The ends were cut back, 2 bases at V and 3 bases at J, with 7 bases in the middle. CDR3 region: CASSLGADYGYTF. The CDR3 DNA reads as TGTGCCAGCAGTTTAGGGGCAGACTATGGCTACACCTTC.

The genes are TRBV11-2 and TRBJ2-1; possibly TRBD1 for D (5 bases). From germline, CDR1 is SGHAT and CDR2 FQNNGV. The CDR3 is 15 residues long. The germline V and J ends were trimmed by 5 bases and 2 bases, with 13 bases remaining between them. DNA of the CDR3: TGTGCCAGCAGCCCCGACAGTAGGGCCTACAATGAGCAGTTCTTC. Amino acids: CASSPDSRAYNEQFF.

The chain recombines TRBV9 with TRBJ2-3; TRBD2 matches 8 bases. The trim removed 0 bases at V and 1 base at J, leaving 1 base unmatched. Germline V gene lookup returns CDR1 SGDLS and CDR2 YYNGEE. This CDR3 has 15 amino acids. CDR3 sequence (DNA): TGTGCCAGCAGCGTAGAACTAGCGGGCACAGATACGCAGTATTTT. The encoded protein is CASSVELAGTDTQYF.